One and the same sample provided the 20 T cell receptor beta chains below, sequenced in a study of blood T cell repertoires in COVID-19. The repertoire was sequenced with immunoSEQ multiplex PCR; TCRdb's copy has only in-frame clones and lacks some. The sample consists of about 140,000 clones, about 84% of them appearing once. Sequenced material: peripheral blood. The receptors here all came from a human donor in a cohort sampled during active COVID-19.

This CDR3 reads CASMGGQEINYGYTF. CDR3 nucleotides: TGTGCCAGCATGGGGGGGCAGGAGATTAACTATGGCTACACCTTC. The rearrangement links TRBV28 to TRBJ1-2; the D gene is possibly TRBD1 (6 bases). The germline V gene encodes CDR1 MDHEN and CDR2 SYDVKM. The V end was cut by 7 bases, the J end by 1 base, with 16 bases between. The CDR3 has 15 residues.

The count of this clone is one. The chain couples TRBV28 to TRBJ1-1, with 7 bases lining up with TRBD1. The CDR3 sequence is 15 residues long. Losses at the gene ends were 1 base for V and 2 bases for J; bases not matched to a gene: 4. In germline, CDR1 is MDHEN, CDR2 SYDVKM. The DNA for the CDR3 is TGTGCCAGCAGTTTATTAGGGACAGCCAACACTGAAGCTTTCTTT. Its translation: CASSLLGTANTEAFF.

V and J are TRBV11-2 and TRBJ2-1; the D gene is possibly TRBD2 (5 bases). V was clipped by 8 bases and J by 2 bases, with 16 bases between them. The germline V gene has CDR1 SGHAT and CDR2 FQNNGV. The CDR3 runs to 15 residues. CDR3 protein: CASRKSGSTYNEQFF. The CDR3 DNA sequence: TGTGCCAGCCGAAAGAGCGGATCCACCTACAATGAGCAGTTCTTC.

About this clone: This same CDR3 is encoded by further DNA sequences in the sample. CDR3 loop: CASSLGAGSYEQYF. The CDR3 region has the DNA TGTGCCAGCAGCTTAGGAGCAGGTTCCTACGAGCAGTACTTC. The chain is built from TRBV7-9 and TRBJ2-7; D remains unclear. CDR3 size: 14 residues. V was trimmed by 1 base and J by 1 base, leaving 8 bases between them. Germline V CDR1 and CDR2: SEHNR, FQNEAQ (reference sequence).

As concerns this clone: Other DNA sequences within the sample encode an identical CDR3. This sequence joins TRBV6-2 or TRBV6-3 and TRBJ1-1, with 7 bases lining up with TRBD1. This CDR3 is built from 12 residues. CDR1 MNHEY and CDR2 SVGEGT come from the germline V gene. J gave up 5 bases and V 5 bases, and 2 bases lay outside the gene matches. CDR3 sequence reads: CASSRGRTEAFF. The CDR3 nucleotides are TGTGCCAGCAGTAGGGGGCGGACTGAAGCTTTCTTT.

This clone was detected only once. The chain joins TRBV28 to TRBJ2-3; 8 nucleotides align to TRBD2. Germline loops: CDR1 MDHEN, CDR2 SYDVKM. The junction had 4 bases not matched to a gene; V was cut back by 4 bases and J by 1 base. The CDR3 has 15 amino acids. The CDR3: CASSSRGEGTDTQYF. In DNA, the CDR3 is TGTGCCAGCAGTTCGCGGGGGGAGGGCACAGATACGCAGTATTTT.

The rearrangement uses TRBV5-6 and TRBJ1-3, with TRBD1 matching 8 bases. The CDR3 consists of 15 residues. Trimming removed 0 bases from V and 3 bases from J; junction bases left unmatched: 2. CDR1 SGHDT and CDR2 YYEEEE come from the germline V gene. CDR3 in DNA: TGTGCCAGCAGCTTGGACAGGGGGAGTGGAAACACCATATATTTT. This encodes CASSLDRGSGNTIYF.

CDR3 nucleotides: TGTGCCAGCGACGCGGGGGGGCGACCCTACGAGCAGTACTTC. Its translation is CASDAGGRPYEQYF. This rearrangement joins TRBV6-6 to TRBJ2-7; 9 bases map to TRBD2. The trim removed 8 bases at V and 2 bases at J, leaving 7 bases unmatched. The germline CDR1 and CDR2 sequences are MNHNY and SVGAGI (reference sequence). This CDR3 is 14 amino acids long.

This chain uses TRBV28 with TRBJ2-2; 8 bases agree with TRBD2. Germline-derived CDR1 and CDR2 are MDHEN and SYDVKM. CDR3 length: 12 amino acids. Here the CDR3 reads CGSGGPSGELFF. The CDR3 nucleotides read TGTGGTTCGGGGGGGCCCTCCGGGGAGCTGTTTTTT. Full variable domain (remainder filled in from reference TRBV28 and TRBJ2-2): DVKVTQSSRYLVKRTGEKVFLECVQDMDHENMFWYRQDPGLGLRLIYFSYDVKMKEKGDIPEGYSVSREKKERFSLILESASTNQTSMYLCGSGGPSGELFFGEGSRLTVL.

This clone was detected once. The chain is built from TRBV5-1 and TRBJ2-7; D is perhaps TRBD1 (6 bases). Deletions cut 0 bases from V and 4 bases from J, with 17 bases between. Germline loops: CDR1 SGHRS, CDR2 YFSETQ. The CDR3 sequence is 16 residues long. Written as DNA, the CDR3 is TGCGCCAGCAGCTTGGCCTTTCGGCAGGGGTTTTACGAGCAGTACTTC. Protein: CASSLAFRQGFYEQYF.

The rearrangement links TRBV30 to TRBJ2-1; weak D call: TRBD1 (6 bases). Germline CDR1 is GTSNPN and CDR2 is SVGIG (reference sequence). The V end lost 2 bases, the J end lost 5 bases, and 7 bases lay between the germline ends. The CDR3 spans 12 residues. The CDR3 spells CAWSRDNNEQFF. The CDR3 coding sequence is TGTGCCTGGAGTAGGGACAACAATGAGCAGTTCTTC.

Only one count was recorded for this clone. The genes are TRBV6-5 and TRBJ1-2, with 8 positions matching TRBD1. Looked up from germline, CDR1 is MNHEY and CDR2 is SVGAGI. The J segment lost 8 bases and the V segment lost 7 bases, leaving 6 bases of the junction unmatched. This CDR3 is built from 12 residues. In DNA form, the CDR3 reads TGTGCCAGCATACCGGGACAGGAAGGCTACACCTTC. Protein: CASIPGQEGYTF.

This sequence joins TRBV15 and TRBJ1-1; D unclear. CDR3 size: 14 residues. In germline, CDR1 is LNHNV, CDR2 YYDKDF (reference sequence). V was trimmed by 4 bases and J by 0 bases, leaving 9 bases between them. The CDR3, as DNA: TGTGCCACCAGCAATCCCCCCATGAACACTGAAGCTTTCTTT. Residues: CATSNPPMNTEAFF.

The rearrangement uses TRBV18 and TRBJ2-3; 10 nucleotides agree with TRBD1. This CDR3 has 17 residues. The V gene end was trimmed by 4 bases and the J gene end by 1 base; junction bases not matched to a gene: 8. CDR1 and CDR2 from the germline V gene are KGHSH and LQKENI. CDR3 in DNA: TGTGCCAGCTCACTTTTCCCCGGGACAGGGGGCACAGATACGCAGTATTTT. Translation: CASSLFPGTGGTDTQYF.

The rearrangement links TRBV9 to TRBJ2-7; D is uncertain. The V end was cut by 0 bases, the J end by 0 bases, with 7 bases between. Germline CDR1 reads SGDLS; CDR2 reads YYNGEE. This CDR3 contains 14 residues. The chain's CDR3 is CASSVGSSSYEQYF. CDR3 nucleotides: TGTGCCAGCAGCGTAGGTAGTAGCTCCTACGAGCAGTACTTC.

J is TRBJ1-3 and V is TRBV5-1, with TRBD1 as a possible D gene (5 bases). Deletions cut 1 base from V and 4 bases from J, with 15 bases between. The CDR3 runs 16 residues. Germline loops: CDR1 SGHRS, CDR2 YFSETQ. This CDR3 is CASSLSSDRLGNTIYF. CDR3 sequence (DNA): TGCGCCAGCAGCTTGTCATCAGACAGACTGGGAAACACCATATATTTT.

The chain employs TRBV2 and TRBJ2-1, with 9 bases identical to TRBD2. Germline V gene lookup returns CDR1 SNHLY and CDR2 FYNNEI. This CDR3 region has 15 residues. V dropped 4 bases and J dropped 4; count of bases not matched to a gene: 5. CDR3 sequence: CASSGSGGPYNEQFF. The CDR3 nucleotides read TGTGCCAGCAGTGGGAGCGGGGGGCCTTACAATGAGCAGTTCTTC.

Note on this clone: The junction departs from germline at one end; a sequencing error may be responsible. The chain combines TRBV3-1 (or the pseudogene TRBV3-2) with TRBJ2-2; no firm D call. CDR3 length equals 12 residues. From germline, CDR1 is LGHDT and CDR2 YNNKEL (reference sequence). In DNA form, the CDR3 reads TGTGCCAGCAGACAAGACGCGAGGGAGCTGTTTTTT. Residues: CASRQDARELFF.

The rearrangement joins TRBV11-1 to TRBJ2-7, with D maybe TRBD1 (5 bases). Germline V gene sequence: CDR1 SGHAT, CDR2 FQDESV (reference sequence). The V end was cut by 5 bases, the J end by 0 bases, with 17 bases between. The CDR3 has 16 amino acids. CDR3 DNA: TGTGCCAGCAGCACACATCGACAGACCAGCTCCTACGAGCAGTACTTC. It yields the protein CASSTHRQTSSYEQYF.

The chain recombines TRBV11-3 with TRBJ2-3; TRBD2 agrees at 11 bases. This CDR3 region has 15 residues. The J segment lost 5 bases and the V segment lost 4 bases, leaving 5 bases of the junction unmatched. Germline values: CDR1 SGHNT, CDR2 YENEEA. The CDR3 DNA reads as TGTGCCAGCAGCTACGGGACTAGCGGCGGAGATACGCAGTATTTT. This codes for CASSYGTSGGDTQYF.